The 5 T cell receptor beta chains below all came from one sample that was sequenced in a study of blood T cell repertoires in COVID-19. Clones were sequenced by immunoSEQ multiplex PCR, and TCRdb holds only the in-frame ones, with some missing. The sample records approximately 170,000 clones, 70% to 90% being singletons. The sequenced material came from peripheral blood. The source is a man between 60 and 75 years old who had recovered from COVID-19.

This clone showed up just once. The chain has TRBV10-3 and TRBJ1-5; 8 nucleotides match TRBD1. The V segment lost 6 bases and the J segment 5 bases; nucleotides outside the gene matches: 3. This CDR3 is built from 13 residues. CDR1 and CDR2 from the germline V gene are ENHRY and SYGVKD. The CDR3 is CAISGQGDQPQHF. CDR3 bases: TGTGCCATCAGCGGACAGGGCGATCAGCCCCAGCATTTT.

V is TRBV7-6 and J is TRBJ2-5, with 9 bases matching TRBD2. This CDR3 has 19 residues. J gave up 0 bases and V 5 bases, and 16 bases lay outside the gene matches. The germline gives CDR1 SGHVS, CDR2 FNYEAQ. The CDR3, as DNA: TGTGCCAGCAGCCTCAGAGTCACTAGCGGGTTGGGGTACCAAGAGACCCAGTACTTC. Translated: CASSLRVTSGLGYQETQYF.

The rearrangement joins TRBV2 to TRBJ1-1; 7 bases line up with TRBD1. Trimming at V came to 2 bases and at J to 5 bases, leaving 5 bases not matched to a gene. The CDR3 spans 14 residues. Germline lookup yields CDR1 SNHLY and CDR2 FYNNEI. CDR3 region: CASSEQGEETEAFF. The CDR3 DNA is TGTGCCAGCAGTGAACAGGGGGAGGAGACTGAAGCTTTCTTT.

DNA of the CDR3: TGTGCCAGCACCCAGGGCTCTTACACTGAAGCTTTCTTT. Protein product: CASTQGSYTEAFF. The V gene is TRBV4-2, the J gene TRBJ1-1; perhaps TRBD1 as D (5 bases). Germline CDR1 reads LGHNA; CDR2 reads YNFKEQ. The CDR3 totals 13 residues. Trimming removed 7 bases from V and 3 bases from J, with 12 bases in between.

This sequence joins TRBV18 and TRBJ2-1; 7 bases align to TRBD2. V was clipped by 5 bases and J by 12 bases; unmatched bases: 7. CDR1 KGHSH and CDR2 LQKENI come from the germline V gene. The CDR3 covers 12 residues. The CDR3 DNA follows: TGTGCCAGCTCATCGGGAGGCGAGCTGCAGTTCTTC. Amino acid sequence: CASSSGGELQFF.